Below, 25 T cell receptor beta chains from the same sample are listed, as sequenced in a study of early T cells in non-severe SARS-CoV-2 infection. Each CDR3 protein gets one entry after TCRdb re-called the 5' RACE reads with MiXCR. This sample has roughly 57,000 distinct CDR3 sequences, with roughly 13% found just once. The sequenced sample was whole blood, obtained at baseline. All receptors come from an adult who was a healthcare worker with PCR-confirmed SARS-CoV-2 infection or an uninfected control (not recorded which).

The chain has TRBV2 and TRBJ2-7; 7 bases line up with TRBD1. The CDR3 is 12 amino acids. Germline assignment: CDR1 SNHLY and CDR2 FYNNEI. V gave up 10 bases and J gave up 2 bases; unmatched junction bases: 5. CDR3 loop: CANRDSTYEQYF. The DNA for the CDR3 is TGTGCCAACCGGGACAGCACCTACGAGCAGTACTTC.

This clonotype appeared many times. The J gene is TRBJ1-1, the V gene TRBV7-9; D is uncertain. The CDR3 totals 16 residues. V lost 3 bases to trimming and J lost 4 bases, with 18 bases between them. The germline V gene has CDR1 SEHNR and CDR2 FQNEAQ (reference sequence). The CDR3 coding sequence is TGTGCCAGCAGCTTTGCATTTAGGACCGGAGGCACTGAAGCTTTCTTT. It translates to CASSFAFRTGGTEAFF.

There are a few counts of this clonotype. This chain links TRBV19 with TRBJ2-7; TRBD2 matches at 16 bases. V gave up 8 bases and J gave up 7 bases; unmatched junction bases: 2. The germline gives CDR1 LNHDA, CDR2 SQIVND (reference sequence). This CDR3 region has 13 residues. CDR3: CASGTSGRDEQYF. CDR3 nucleotides: TGTGCCAGTGGGACTAGCGGGAGGGATGAGCAGTACTTC.

There are many counts of this clonotype. V and J are TRBV7-3 and TRBJ2-3; D might be TRBD1 or TRBD2, each matching 6 bases. Germline V gene data show CDR1 as SGHTA and CDR2 as FQGTGA. The CDR3 spans 16 residues. The V end was cut by 0 bases, the J end by 1 base, with 11 bases between. CDR3 in amino acids: CASSLTVGGGTDTQYF. In DNA, the CDR3 is TGTGCCAGCAGCTTAACTGTGGGGGGCGGCACAGATACGCAGTATTTT.

The genes are TRBV18 and TRBJ2-5; D is unresolved. V lost 3 bases, J lost 1 base, and 6 bases lay in between. CDR3 size: 13 residues. Germline V gives CDR1 KGHSH, CDR2 LQKENI. In DNA, the CDR3 is TGTGCCAGCTCACCGGGCGCCCAAGAGACCCAGTACTTC. Translated, it gives CASSPGAQETQYF.

The chain is built from TRBV11-3 and TRBJ2-1, with D possibly matching TRBD1 (6 bases). V was clipped by 2 bases and J by 5 bases, with 13 bases between them. The CDR3 is 15 amino acids. Germline V gene sequence: CDR1 SGHNT, CDR2 YENEEA. This chain's CDR3 is CASSLFGGPNNEQFF. The CDR3 nucleotides read TGTGCCAGCAGCTTATTTGGGGGCCCCAACAATGAGCAGTTCTTC.

The chain is built from TRBV7-8 and TRBJ1-5, with D uncertain. Trimming removed 1 base from V and 6 bases from J, with 13 bases in between. Per the germline V gene, CDR1 is SGHVS and CDR2 is FQNEAQ. This CDR3 has 15 amino acids. This chain's CDR3 is CASSLGRLMRQPQHF. For the CDR3, the DNA is TGTGCCAGCAGCTTAGGGCGCCTGATGCGTCAGCCCCAGCATTTT. The full variable domain, in which reference TRBV7-8 and TRBJ1-5 provide the parts outside the CDR3, is GAGVSQSPRYKVAKRGQDVALRCDPISGHVSLFWYQQALGQGPEFLTYFQNEAQLDKSGLPSDRFFAERPEGSVSTLKIQRTQQEDSAVYLCASSLGRLMRQPQHFGDGTRLSIL.

In this sample, this clonotype turned up many times. In DNA form, the CDR3 reads TGTGCCAGCAGCGTAAACAGGGGCGGGACAGATACGCAGTATTTT. It is translated as CASSVNRGGTDTQYF. The chain uses TRBV9 and TRBJ2-3, with 7 positions matching TRBD1. Germline-derived CDR1 and CDR2 are SGDLS and YYNGEE. The V and J ends lost 1 base and 3 bases, in that order; junction bases with no gene match: 5. CDR3 size: 15 residues.

This clonotype was found many times. J is TRBJ2-7 and V is TRBV10-3; a weak D match, TRBD2 (7 bases). From germline, CDR1 is ENHRY and CDR2 SYGVKD. The V end lost 3 bases, the J end lost 2 bases, and 14 bases lay between the germline ends. CDR3 length equals 15 residues. CDR3 in DNA: TGTGCCATCAGTGATTTCGGGGGGCAGACCTACGAGCAGTACTTC. It specifies CAISDFGGQTYEQYF.

This clonotype was counted between two and nine times. The chain recombines TRBV4-1 with TRBJ2-4, with 9 bases that match TRBD2. V lost 6 bases, J lost 3 bases, and 12 bases stayed unmatched. The CDR3 consists of 17 residues. Germline CDR1 reads MGHRA; CDR2 reads YSYEKL. The CDR3 loop is CASRQQPGLASKNIQYF. CDR3 nucleotides: TGCGCCAGCAGACAACAGCCGGGACTAGCAAGCAAAAACATTCAGTACTTC.

The chain is built from TRBV7-8 and TRBJ2-7; D remains ambiguous. CDR1 is SGHVS and CDR2 is FQNEAQ in the germline V gene. Deletions cut 1 base from V and 2 bases from J, with 6 bases between. CDR3 length: 13 residues. The CDR3 spells CASSLVATYEQYF. CDR3 in DNA: TGTGCCAGCAGCTTAGTGGCGACCTACGAGCAGTACTTC.

This clonotype was picked up many times. The chain has TRBV20-1 and TRBJ2-3, with 12 bases fitting TRBD2. This CDR3 contains 15 residues. The germline V gene has CDR1 DFQATT and CDR2 SNEGSKA (reference sequence). With 5 bases clipped from V and 2 bases from J, the junction kept 5 bases outside the gene matches. The CDR3 reads CSAERLAGVTDTQYF. For the CDR3, the DNA is TGCAGTGCTGAACGACTAGCGGGAGTCACAGATACGCAGTATTTT.

This clonotype was seen many times. The chain has TRBV6-6 and TRBJ1-5; D is perhaps TRBD1 (5 bases). Between the trimmed V and J ends, which lost 4 bases and 7 bases, there was a span of 11 bases. There are 13 residues in the CDR3. Germline values: CDR1 MNHNY, CDR2 SVGAGI (reference sequence). The CDR3 bases are TGTGCCAGCAGTTCCGCGGGGGGACAGCCCCAGCATTTT. It specifies CASSSAGGQPQHF.

At least ten counts were recorded for this clonotype. The chain is built from TRBV6-4 and TRBJ1-5; D remains ambiguous. Germline CDR1 is MRHNA and CDR2 is SNTAGT. CDR3 length equals 15 residues. V lost 3 bases to trimming and J lost 3 bases, with 12 bases between them. CDR3 amino acids: CASSEEMTFNQPQHF. CDR3 sequence (DNA): TGTGCCAGCAGTGAGGAGATGACTTTCAATCAGCCCCAGCATTTT.

This clonotype was seen ten or more times. The rearrangement links TRBV4-1 to TRBJ1-5; D is ambiguous. CDR1 MGHRA and CDR2 YSYEKL come from the germline V gene. The CDR3 has 16 amino acids. Trimming pared 0 bases from V and 0 bases from J, leaving 9 bases between. CDR3 sequence reads: CASSQEGAYSNQPQHF. Here the CDR3 DNA reads TGCGCCAGCAGCCAAGAAGGAGCTTATAGCAATCAGCCCCAGCATTTT.

This clonotype was recorded many times. The chain recombines TRBV20-1 with TRBJ1-1, with D perhaps matching TRBD1 (5 bases). Germline V CDR1 and CDR2: DFQATT, SNEGSKA (reference sequence). Trimming pared 5 bases from V and 2 bases from J, leaving 9 bases between. This CDR3 is 12 amino acids long. CDR3 residues: CSAGRVNTEAFF. The CDR3 region has the DNA TGCAGTGCTGGCAGGGTAAACACTGAAGCTTTCTTT.

This chain connects TRBV5-1 to TRBJ2-3; D is unclear. V dropped 1 base and J dropped 6 bases, with 9 bases sitting between them. The CDR3 runs to 13 residues. From germline, CDR1 is SGHRS and CDR2 YFSETQ. CDR3 protein: CASSLNIGDTQYF. In nucleotides, the CDR3 is TGCGCCAGCAGCTTGAATATCGGGGATACGCAGTATTTT.

This clonotype was counted many times. The chain combines TRBV12-3 or TRBV12-4 with TRBJ2-3, with 8 positions matching TRBD1. The CDR3 covers 16 residues. V trimming: 4 bases; J trimming: 3 bases; junction bases outside the gene matches: 9. CDR3 DNA: TGTGCCAGCAGTTCCCCCGGGACAGGTATAACAGATACGCAGTATTTT. This encodes CASSSPGTGITDTQYF.

V usage is TRBV2 and J usage is TRBJ2-2, with 8 bases matching TRBD1. CDR1 is SNHLY, CDR2 FYNNEI, per germline. The CDR3 is made up of 16 amino acids. The junction had 8 bases not matched to a gene; V was cut back by 5 bases and J by 3 bases. CDR3 residues: CASSPRQGKYTGELFF. CDR3 bases: TGTGCCAGCAGTCCCAGACAGGGGAAGTACACCGGGGAGCTGTTTTTT.

V and J are TRBV9 and TRBJ1-1; D might be TRBD1 (5 bases). V dropped 2 bases and J dropped 5 bases, with 13 bases sitting between them. Per germline, CDR1 SGDLS and CDR2 YYNGEE. The CDR3 has 14 amino acids. The DNA for the CDR3 is TGTGCCAGCAGCGTTGATCAGGGAGGGACTGAAGCTTTCTTT. Its protein product is CASSVDQGGTEAFF.

The chain carries TRBV29-1 and TRBJ1-1; 9 nucleotides match TRBD1. Trimming removed 5 bases from V and 1 base from J; junction bases left unmatched: 2. CDR1 is SQVTM and CDR2 is ANQGSEA in the germline V gene. This CDR3 comprises 13 residues. This CDR3 reads CSVTGGANTEAFF. CDR3 coding DNA: TGCAGCGTTACAGGGGGCGCGAACACTGAAGCTTTCTTT.

This clonotype appeared a few times. The genes are TRBV10-3 and TRBJ2-1; possible D gene TRBD2, 5 bases. Trimming removed 4 bases at V and 0 bases at J, with 13 bases between. Germline V CDR1 and CDR2: ENHRY, SYGVKD. The CDR3 has 16 residues. The CDR3 is CAISGYEGSSYNEQFF. The CDR3 DNA follows: TGTGCCATCAGTGGTTATGAGGGTAGCTCCTACAATGAGCAGTTCTTC.

The chain couples TRBV28 to TRBJ2-2; 9 positions agree with TRBD2. The germline CDR1 and CDR2 sequences are MDHEN and SYDVKM. V trimming: 7 bases; J trimming: 6 bases; junction bases outside the gene matches: 12. The CDR3 is 16 amino acids. The CDR3 is CASTPERLADAGELFF. The CDR3 coding sequence is TGTGCCAGCACCCCGGAGAGACTAGCGGATGCCGGGGAGCTGTTTTTT.

This clonotype was seen many times. The chain carries TRBV19 and TRBJ1-5; D gene ambiguous. CDR1 LNHDA and CDR2 SQIVND come from the germline V gene (reference sequence). Deletions cut 9 bases from V and 1 base from J, with 10 bases between. The CDR3 has 13 amino acids. The CDR3 protein is CASQVGSNQPQHF. For the CDR3, the DNA is TGTGCCAGCCAGGTAGGGAGCAATCAGCCCCAGCATTTT.

This clonotype was seen a few times. CDR3 protein: CASSPTTTIYEQYF. In DNA form, the CDR3 reads TGTGCCAGCAGCCCCACTACCACGATCTACGAGCAGTACTTC. This sequence joins TRBV7-9 and TRBJ2-7; no clear D gene. V was trimmed by 5 bases and J by 3 bases, leaving 14 bases between them. The CDR3 runs to 14 residues. CDR1 and CDR2 from the germline V gene are SEHNR and FQNEAQ (reference sequence).